This TCR beta chain was captured in a study of CXCR3-negative and CXCR3-positive naive CD8 T cells. Study conclusions and caveats: Compared with CXCR3-negative naive cells, CXCR3-positive naive cells showed more hydrophobic TRB CDR3s.

The germline gives CDR1 SGHNT, CDR2 YENEEA. The CDR3 extends over 15 amino acids. Worth noting for this clonotype: The antigen remains unidentified.

TRB cDNA libraries were made by UMI-labeled 5' RACE. After re-calling the 5' RACE reads, TCRdb lists one entry per CDR3 protein, DNA absent. This sample's table reports about 110,000 distinct CDR3 sequences. The sequencing sample was made of naive CXCR3+ CD8+ T cells from blood. Subset meaning: CD45RO-CCR7+CD27+CD95- naive CD8+ T cells expressing CXCR3 (TNR3+). The V call is TRBV11-3, the J call TRBJ2-1. This sequence was found in a human donor in good health. Some clones in this sample may be carry-over from other donors' samples. The CDR3 sequence is CASSLGGLGYNEQFF.